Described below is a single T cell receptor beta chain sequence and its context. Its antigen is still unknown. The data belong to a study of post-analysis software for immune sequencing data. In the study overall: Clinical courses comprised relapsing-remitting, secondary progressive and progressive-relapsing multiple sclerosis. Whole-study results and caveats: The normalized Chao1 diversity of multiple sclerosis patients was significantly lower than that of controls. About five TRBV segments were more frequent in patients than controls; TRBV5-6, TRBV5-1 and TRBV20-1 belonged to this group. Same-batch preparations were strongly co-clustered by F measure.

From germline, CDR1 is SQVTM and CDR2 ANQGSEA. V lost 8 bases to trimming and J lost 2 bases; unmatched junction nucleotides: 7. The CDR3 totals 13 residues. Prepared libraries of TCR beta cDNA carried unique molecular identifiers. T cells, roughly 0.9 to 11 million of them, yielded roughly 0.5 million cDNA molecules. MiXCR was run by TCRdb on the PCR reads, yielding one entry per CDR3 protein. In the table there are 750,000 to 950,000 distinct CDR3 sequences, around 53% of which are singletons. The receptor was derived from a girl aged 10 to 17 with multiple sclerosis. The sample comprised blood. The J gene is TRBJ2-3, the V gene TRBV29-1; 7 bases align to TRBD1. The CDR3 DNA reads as TGCAGCATAGGACAGGAGAACACAGATACGCAGTATTTT. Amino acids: CSIGQENTDTQYF.